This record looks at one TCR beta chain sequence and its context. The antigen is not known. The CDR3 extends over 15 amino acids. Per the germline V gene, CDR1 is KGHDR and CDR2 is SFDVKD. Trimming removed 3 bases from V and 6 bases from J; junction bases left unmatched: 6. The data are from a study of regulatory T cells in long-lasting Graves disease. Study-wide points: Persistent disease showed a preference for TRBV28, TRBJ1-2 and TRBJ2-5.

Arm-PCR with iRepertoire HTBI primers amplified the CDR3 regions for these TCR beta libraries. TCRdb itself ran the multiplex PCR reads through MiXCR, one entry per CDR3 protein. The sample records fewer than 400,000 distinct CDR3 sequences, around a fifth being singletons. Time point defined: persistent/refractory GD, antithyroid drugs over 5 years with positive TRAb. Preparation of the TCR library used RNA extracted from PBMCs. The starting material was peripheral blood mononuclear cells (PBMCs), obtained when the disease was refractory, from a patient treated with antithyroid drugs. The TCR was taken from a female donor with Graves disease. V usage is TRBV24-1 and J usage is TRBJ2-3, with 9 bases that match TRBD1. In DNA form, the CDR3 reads TGTGCCACCAGTGATGGTGGACAGGGGAGGGATACGCAGTATTTT. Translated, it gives CATSDGGQGRDTQYF.